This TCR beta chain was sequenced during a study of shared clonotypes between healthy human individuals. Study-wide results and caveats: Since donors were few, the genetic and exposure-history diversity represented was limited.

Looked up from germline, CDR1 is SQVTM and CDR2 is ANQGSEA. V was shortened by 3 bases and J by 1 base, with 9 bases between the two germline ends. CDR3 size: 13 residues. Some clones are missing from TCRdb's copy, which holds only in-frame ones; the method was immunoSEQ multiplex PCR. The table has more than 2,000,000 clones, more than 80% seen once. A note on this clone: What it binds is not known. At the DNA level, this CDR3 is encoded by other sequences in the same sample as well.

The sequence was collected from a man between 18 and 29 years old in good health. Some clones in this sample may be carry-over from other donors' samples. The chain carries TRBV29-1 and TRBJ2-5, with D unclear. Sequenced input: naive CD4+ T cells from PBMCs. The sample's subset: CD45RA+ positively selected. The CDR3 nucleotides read TGCAGCGTTGACGGCCAGGCCCAAGAGACCCAGTACTTC. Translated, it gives CSVDGQAQETQYF.